This T cell receptor (beta chain) was documented in a study of blood T cell repertoires in COVID-19. About the study: PBMCs, B-cell-depleted T cells, or T cells provided the cDNA or gDNA that made up the material.

This CDR3 has 18 amino acids. J lost 2 bases, V lost 0 bases, and 11 bases had no gene match. From germline, CDR1 is LNHNV and CDR2 YYDKDF (reference sequence). TCRdb's table, derived via immunoSEQ multiplex PCR, lists solely in-frame clones and lacks some. Among hundreds of thousands of clones listed, around three quarters were seen once. The TCR originated in a woman over 75 with acute or convalescent COVID-19. The chain has TRBV15 and TRBJ2-3; TRBD2 matches at 7 bases. The sequencing input was peripheral blood. The CDR3 coding sequence is TGTGCCACCAGCAGAGATCTATTCCGGGGGGACTACACAGATACGCAGTATTTT. Its protein is CATSRDLFRGDYTDTQYF.